The following is a TCR beta chain sequence with its context. Random hexamers were used to reverse transcribe the RNA input (0.5 to 1 ug). Coverage of TCR beta CDR3 amplification by immunoSEQ multiplex PCR extended to 54 Vbeta and 13 Jbeta. TCRdb reanalysed the immunoSEQ multiplex PCR reads using MiXCR and keeps one entry per CDR3 protein. The sample has under 200,000 distinct CDR3 sequences; over 85% are singletons. This entry comes from a study of CD8 T cells in Susac syndrome. V dropped 6 bases and J dropped 6 bases, with 10 bases sitting between them. This CDR3 has 12 residues. Germline CDR1 is KGHDR and CDR2 is SFDVKD.

The V and J genes are TRBV24-1 and TRBJ2-5, with D perhaps matching TRBD1 (6 bases). This TCR was sampled from a human donor in good health. Sequencing used CD4+ T cells from PBMCs. Here the CDR3 reads CATSRDNQTQYF. DNA for the CDR3: TGTGCCACCAGTAGGGACAACCAGACCCAGTACTTC.